A selection of T cell receptor beta chains follows, all from one sample in a study of blood T cell repertoires in COVID-19. Here immunoSEQ multiplex PCR was the method, and the copy in TCRdb shows in-frame clones only, minus some. The table lists roughly 180,000 clones, 70% to 85% of them singletons, with 6.5% to 7.5% in the top ten. The sequenced sample was peripheral blood. These receptors were collected from a man older than 75 with COVID-19, enrolled during active disease. The CDR3 runs from the conserved cysteine through the conserved F or W. Expanded clones are given a class, and other clones once, few, many or no size at all.

TRBV19	.	TRBJ1-1	13	CATSTGLVTEAFF
TRBV19	.	TRBJ2-3	17	CASSIQASGVSTDTQYF
TRBV3-1/TRBV3-2	few	TRBJ1-2	15	CASSQSPSGDYGYTF
TRBV11-1	.	TRBJ2-7	15	CASSAQGASSYEQYF
TRBV20-1	.	TRBJ2-7	14	CSASDRGHGYEQYF
TRBV19	.	TRBJ1-1	13	CASGTVTNTEAFF
TRBV19	.	TRBJ1-1	15	CASSLEVTGSTEAFF
TRBV6-6	.	TRBJ2-7	14	CASIEGARTYEQYF
TRBV18	.	TRBJ2-2	14	CASSLDRVTGELFF
TRBV5-1	.	TRBJ2-7	13	CASSDRTRGKQYF
TRBV3-1/TRBV3-2	.	TRBJ2-3	13	CASSPLGTDTQYF
TRBV3-1/TRBV3-2	.	TRBJ1-3	13	CASSPSSGNTIYF
TRBV28	.	TRBJ2-2	15	CASSFWRTTTGELFF
TRBV3-1/TRBV3-2	.	TRBJ1-6	17	CASSPSHAGHYNSPLHF
TRBV7-8	.	TRBJ1-6	16	CASSLVASGGGSPLHF
TRBV6-5	few	TRBJ2-3	13	CASSKASGYTQYF
TRBV6-1	.	TRBJ1-1	13	CASSDRDMAEAFF
TRBV6-1	once	TRBJ2-1	14	CASSEAGGNNEQFF